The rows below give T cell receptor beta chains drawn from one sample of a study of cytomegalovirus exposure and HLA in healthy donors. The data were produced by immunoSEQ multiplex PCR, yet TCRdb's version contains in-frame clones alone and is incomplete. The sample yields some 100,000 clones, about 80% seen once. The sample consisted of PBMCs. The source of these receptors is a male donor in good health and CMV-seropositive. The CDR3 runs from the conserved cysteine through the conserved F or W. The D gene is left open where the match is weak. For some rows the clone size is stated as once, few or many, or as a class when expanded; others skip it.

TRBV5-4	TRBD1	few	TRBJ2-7	TGTGCCAGCAGCCCGGGGACAGGGGGCAACGAGCAGTACTTC	CASSPGTGGNEQYF
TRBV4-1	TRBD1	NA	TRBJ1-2	TGCGCCAGCAGCCAAGAGGCAAACGGTGAGGGGGCGAATGGCTACACCTTC	CASSQEANGEGANGYTF
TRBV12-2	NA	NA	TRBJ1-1	TGTGCAAGTCGCTTAGGGGGGCCGGGCAGGGGGATGGACACTGAAGCTTTCTTT	CASRLGGPGRGMDTEAFF
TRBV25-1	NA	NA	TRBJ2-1	TGTGCCAGCAGTGAATTCCATAGAAATGAGCAGTTCTTC	CASSEFHRNEQFF
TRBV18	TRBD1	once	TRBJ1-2	TGTGCCAGCTCTCCGGGACAGGGGAACTTAAACTATGGCTACACCTTC	CASSPGQGNLNYGYTF
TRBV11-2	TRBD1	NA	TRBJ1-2	TGTGCCAGCAGCTCAAGACAGGGGGTCTATGGCTACACCTTC	CASSSRQGVYGYTF
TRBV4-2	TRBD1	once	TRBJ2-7	TGTGCCAGCAGCCAAGAGAGGGACAGGGGTTACGAGCAGTACTTC	CASSQERDRGYEQYF
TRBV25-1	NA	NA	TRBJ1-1	TGTGCCAGCAGTACAGGATCAAACACTGAAGCTTTCTTT	CASSTGSNTEAFF
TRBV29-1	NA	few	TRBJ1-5	TGCAGCGTTGCCCTCCAGGGGACACAAAATCAGCCCCAGCATTTT	CSVALQGTQNQPQHF
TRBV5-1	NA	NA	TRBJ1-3	TGCGCCAGCAGCTTGGATCCGTTCTCTGGAAACACCATATATTTT	CASSLDPFSGNTIYF
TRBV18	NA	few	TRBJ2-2	TGTGCCAGCTCACCACGGAGAAACTCGAACACCGGGGAGCTGTTTTTT	CASSPRRNSNTGELFF
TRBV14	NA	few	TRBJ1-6	TGTGCCAGCAGCCAACAGACACCCTATAATTCACCCCTCCACTTT	CASSQQTPYNSPLHF